This T cell receptor (beta chain) was recovered during a study of T cell responses to AZD1222 COVID-19 vaccine. A remark on this clone: Its antigen is unknown.

Overall study findings and caveats: Females made up more of the donors, who were largely white British, and clonal diversity may have come out too low.

V dropped 2 bases and J dropped 9; count of bases not matched to a gene: 11. The CDR3 contains 15 residues. The germline CDR1 and CDR2 sequences are SGHRS and YFSETQ. The protocol was immunoSEQ multiplex PCR, while the TCRdb copy is restricted to in-frame clones and leaves out a portion. This repertoire shows roughly 130,000 clones, around 90% found once; its top ten account for approximately 8%. The input for sequencing was peripheral blood, taken 28 days after the second dose of the MenACWY control vaccine. The chain carries TRBV5-1 and TRBJ2-1, with 7 positions matching TRBD2. This clonotype originated in an adult who received the MenACWY meningococcal vaccine as a control. Here the CDR3 reads CASSLIGEGRGEQFF. CDR3 coding DNA: TGCGCCAGCAGCTTAATCGGGGAGGGACGCGGTGAGCAGTTCTTC.